This TCR beta chain was observed in a study of blood T cell repertoires in COVID-19. The overall study: There were acute and convalescent COVID-19 samples, and they came from the United States, Italy and Spain. Sources were T cells, B-cell-depleted T cells, or PBMCs; the material itself was cDNA or gDNA.

TCRdb keeps only in-frame clones here, not all; method: immunoSEQ multiplex PCR. The data contain 200,000 to 300,000 clones, 84% of them seen just once; the ten biggest clones take up over 2%. Trimming pared 5 bases from V and 2 bases from J, leaving 17 bases between. Germline CDR1 reads SGHRS; CDR2 reads YFSETQ. The CDR3 runs 15 residues. Specimen: peripheral blood. The receptor was isolated from a man aged 40-49 years who had recovered from COVID-19. The chain is built from TRBV5-1 and TRBJ2-7, with a tentative D call TRBD1 (6 bases). For the CDR3, the DNA is TGCGCCAGCAGACTTGACAGGTCCCTTACCTACGAGCAGTACTTC. Translation: CASRLDRSLTYEQYF.